These 24 T cell receptor beta chains originate from one sample sequenced in a study of long-term antiretroviral therapy in people with HIV. Investigators performed immunoSEQ version v3.0 at survey level. The repertoire was sequenced with immunoSEQ multiplex PCR; TCRdb's copy has only in-frame clones and lacks some. The sample has more than 20,000 clones, 85% seen once. Here the sequenced sample was unsorted PBMCs, taken roughly 4 years after starting antiretroviral therapy. The receptors derive from a man younger than 35 with HIV.

The rearrangement uses TRBV27 and TRBJ2-7; the D gene is possibly TRBD1 (5 bases). The CDR3 contains 12 residues. The V end lost 5 bases, the J end lost 2 bases, and 7 bases lay between the germline ends. Germline loops: CDR1 MNHEY, CDR2 SMNVEV (reference sequence). Here the CDR3 DNA reads TGTGCCAGCAGTCCGGACACCTACGAGCAGTACTTC. Its translation: CASSPDTYEQYF.

The J gene is TRBJ1-1, the V gene TRBV18; maybe TRBD1 (6 bases). Germline loops: CDR1 KGHSH, CDR2 LQKENI. The CDR3 contains 15 residues. The V end lost 2 bases, the J end lost 1 base, and 11 bases lay between the germline ends. The CDR3 nucleotides read TGTGCCAGCTCACCATCTTCGGGACAGAACACTGAAGCTTTCTTT. This codes for CASSPSSGQNTEAFF.

The CDR3 spells CASSVVPGGYGYTF. The CDR3, as DNA: TGTGCCAGCAGCGTAGTTCCAGGGGGCTATGGCTACACCTTC. The chain recombines TRBV9 with TRBJ1-2, with TRBD1 matching 7 bases. The V gene end was trimmed by 0 bases and the J gene end by 4 bases; junction bases not matched to a gene: 3. The CDR3 sequence is 14 residues long. Germline V gene lookup returns CDR1 SGDLS and CDR2 YYNGEE. The entire variable domain, with the rest obtained from reference TRBV9 and TRBJ1-2, is as follows: DSGVTQTPKHLITATGQRVTLRCSPRSGDLSVYWYQQSLDQGLQFLIQYYNGEERAKGNILERFSAQQFPDLHSELNLSSLELGDSALYFCASSVVPGGYGYTFGSGTRLTVV.

The genes are TRBV6-1 and TRBJ1-5, with 8 positions matching TRBD1. Trimming at V came to 4 bases and at J to 0 bases, leaving 14 bases not matched to a gene. CDR1 MNHNS and CDR2 SASEGT come from the germline V gene. The CDR3 is made up of 19 amino acids. CDR3 region: CASSVNTGQVLYSNQPQHF. The CDR3 nucleotides are TGTGCCAGCAGTGTCAATACGGGACAGGTATTGTATAGCAATCAGCCCCAGCATTTT.

This sequence joins TRBV6-5 and TRBJ2-4, with 7 bases identical to TRBD2. There are 14 residues in the CDR3. The V gene end was trimmed by 5 bases and the J gene end by 6 bases; junction bases not matched to a gene: 7. Per the germline V gene, CDR1 is MNHEY and CDR2 is SVGAGI. In nucleotides, the CDR3 is TGTGCCAGCAGTCTCAGCGGGGCCCCAAACATTCAGTACTTC. Residues: CASSLSGAPNIQYF.

V and J are TRBV30 and TRBJ1-6; 7 bases are a match to TRBD1. Germline loops: CDR1 GTSNPN, CDR2 SVGIG (reference sequence). The ends lost 4 bases at V and 5 bases at J; junction bases unmatched: 8. The CDR3 has 15 amino acids. CDR3 in amino acids: CAWNQGVIDNSPLHF. DNA for the CDR3: TGTGCCTGGAATCAGGGGGTAATTGATAATTCACCCCTCCACTTT.

The chain recombines TRBV10-3 with TRBJ2-3; TRBD1 aligns across 8 bases. J lost 4 bases, V lost 2 bases, and 11 bases had no gene match. The germline gives CDR1 ENHRY, CDR2 SYGVKD. The CDR3 is 17 residues long. As DNA, the CDR3 is TGTGCCATCAGTGAGACTCCGGGACAGGCCGGGTCAGATACGCAGTATTTT. It codes for CAISETPGQAGSDTQYF.

This rearrangement joins TRBV18 to TRBJ1-4, with 9 bases fitting TRBD1. The CDR3 length is 14 residues. Trimming removed 2 bases from V and 9 bases from J; junction bases left unmatched: 4. Germline V gene data show CDR1 as KGHSH and CDR2 as LQKENI. In DNA form, the CDR3 reads TGTGCCAGCTCACCAGGACAGGGGCCGCAAAAACTGTTTTTT. This encodes CASSPGQGPQKLFF. The entire variable domain, with the rest obtained from reference TRBV18 and TRBJ1-4, is as follows: NAGVMQNPRHLVRRRGQEARLRCSPMKGHSHVYWYRQLPEEGLKFMVYLQKENIIDESGMPKERFSAEFPKEGPSILRIQQVVRGDSAAYFCASSPGQGPQKLFFGSGTQLSVL.

This clone was observed once. The chain uses TRBV28 and TRBJ1-6; D remains unclear. V shed 5 bases and J shed 10 bases, with 9 bases lying between them. Germline CDR1 MDHEN, CDR2 SYDVKM. The length of the CDR3 is 12 residues. CDR3 DNA: TGTGCCAGCAGTCTCACCAACTCACCCCTCCACTTT. It specifies CASSLTNSPLHF.

This clone was seen once. The genes are TRBV7-9 and TRBJ1-4; 7 bases agree with TRBD1. Germline V gene data show CDR1 as SEHNR and CDR2 as FQNEAQ (reference sequence). The trim removed 5 bases at V and 4 bases at J, leaving 7 bases unmatched. This CDR3 has 15 amino acids. The chain's CDR3 is CASSPGQMVNEKLFF. The DNA for the CDR3 is TGTGCCAGCAGCCCGGGACAGATGGTTAATGAAAAACTGTTTTTT. The whole variable domain, filled in from reference TRBV7-9 and TRBJ1-4, reads DTGVSQNPRHKITKRGQNVTFRCDPISEHNRLYWYRQTLGQGPEFLTYFQNEAQLEKSRLLSDRFSAERPKGSFSTLEIQRTEQGDSAMYLCASSPGQMVNEKLFFGSGTQLSVL.

This sequence joins TRBV6-1 and TRBJ2-1, with 8 bases that match TRBD2. From germline, CDR1 is MNHNS and CDR2 SASEGT. CDR3 length: 12 amino acids. After removal of 3 bases from V and 9 bases from J, the junction contained 1 base not matched to a gene. CDR3 coding DNA: TGTGCCAGCAGTGATGCGGGGGGTGAGCAGTTCTTC. It encodes CASSDAGGEQFF.

CDR3 sequence reads: CASSPPGAWEDGYTF. CDR3 DNA: TGTGCCAGCAGCCCCCCCGGGGCTTGGGAGGATGGCTACACCTTC. V gene TRBV9 combines with J gene TRBJ1-2; a weak D match, TRBD1 (5 bases). Germline CDR1 and CDR2: SGDLS and YYNGEE. This CDR3 has 15 amino acids. V was pared by 4 bases and J by 6 bases, with 19 bases between.

V gene TRBV6-5 combines with J gene TRBJ2-3; either TRBD1 or TRBD2 may supply D (6 bases each). Germline-derived CDR1 and CDR2 are MNHEY and SVGAGI. The ends were cut back, 0 bases at V and 5 bases at J, with 15 bases in the middle. The CDR3 runs 16 residues. Written as DNA, the CDR3 is TGTGCCAGCAGTTACTCGAGGGGGGCCGGGGGAGATACGCAGTATTTT. Translation gives CASSYSRGAGGDTQYF.

The chain has TRBV6-1 and TRBJ2-6; D may correspond to TRBD1 or TRBD2 (6 bases each). V lost 7 bases, J lost 3 bases, and 13 bases lay in between. The CDR3 is 15 amino acids. Germline V lookup: CDR1 MNHNS, CDR2 SASEGT. The CDR3 loop is CASTRGGSGANVLTF. The CDR3, as DNA: TGTGCCAGCACAAGAGGGGGGAGTGGGGCCAACGTCCTGACTTTC.

This chain uses TRBV6-5 with TRBJ2-3, with 11 bases aligning to TRBD2. CDR1 and CDR2 (germline): MNHEY, SVGAGI. CDR3 size: 14 residues. V shed 4 bases and J 7 bases; nucleotides not matched to a gene: 4. The CDR3 DNA reads TGTGCCAGCAGTTTGGGACTAGCGGCGAATACGCAGTATTTT. It yields the protein CASSLGLAANTQYF.

This chain connects TRBV6-1 to TRBJ1-2; a possible D gene is TRBD1 (6 bases). The CDR3 length is 16 residues. The germline V gene has CDR1 MNHNS and CDR2 SASEGT. With 3 bases removed from V and 2 bases from J, the gap between germline ends came to 16 bases. The CDR3, as DNA: TGTGCCAGCAGTGAGGGGGGCGGCAGGGTGAACTATGGCTACACCTTC. Protein product: CASSEGGGRVNYGYTF.

This chain connects TRBV5-1 to TRBJ2-1; 8 nucleotides align to TRBD2. The CDR3 is made up of 18 amino acids. The germline V gene has CDR1 SGHRS and CDR2 YFSETQ. Trimming cost V 7 bases and J 1 base; bases outside gene matches: 16. CDR3 in amino acids: CASEETWAGGPSYNEQFF. The CDR3 DNA sequence: TGCGCCAGCGAGGAGACGTGGGCGGGGGGCCCTTCCTACAATGAGCAGTTCTTC. The full variable domain, completed using reference TRBV5-1 and TRBJ2-1, is KAGVTQTPRYLIKTRGQQVTLSCSPISGHRSVSWYQQTPGQGLQFLFEYFSETQRNKGNFPGRFSGRQFSNSRSEMNVSTLELGDSALYLCASEETWAGGPSYNEQFFGPGTRLTVL.

This chain uses TRBV2 with TRBJ1-2; no clear D. V lost 2 bases and J lost 4, with 8 bases in between. Germline lookup yields CDR1 SNHLY and CDR2 FYNNEI. This CDR3 is built from 13 residues. In DNA form, the CDR3 reads TGTGCCAGCAGTGAATTGGCAGGCTATGGCTACACCTTC. Translating it yields CASSELAGYGYTF.

The chain carries TRBV7-8 and TRBJ2-1; D perhaps matches TRBD2 (6 bases). Germline V gene sequence: CDR1 SGHVS, CDR2 FQNEAQ. CDR3 size: 17 residues. Deletions cut 1 base from V and 10 bases from J, with 23 bases between. The CDR3 DNA follows: TGTGCCAGCAGCTTAGAGGCGACGGGACTCCGGGTTCGAGAGCAGTTCTTC. Translation gives CASSLEATGLRVREQFF. The variable domain in full, completed from reference TRBV7-8 and TRBJ2-1, reads GAGVSQSPRYKVAKRGQDVALRCDPISGHVSLFWYQQALGQGPEFLTYFQNEAQLDKSGLPSDRFFAERPEGSVSTLKIQRTQQEDSAVYLCASSLEATGLRVREQFFGPGTRLTVL.

V gene TRBV5-1 combines with J gene TRBJ2-2; TRBD1 might be the D (5 bases). The CDR3 contains 13 residues. CDR1 SGHRS and CDR2 YFSETQ come from the germline V gene. Trimming removed 5 bases from V and 13 bases from J, with 18 bases in between. CDR3 nucleotides: TGCGCCAGCAGGCCGACTCAGGGTGGCGGGCTGTTTTTT. Translating it yields CASRPTQGGGLFF.

The V and J genes are TRBV4-1 and TRBJ1-1; no clear D gene. Germline V CDR1 and CDR2: MGHRA, YSYEKL. The CDR3 consists of 14 residues. V lost 4 bases and J 1 base, leaving 10 bases between the germline ends. The CDR3 region has the DNA TGCGCCAGCAGCCCCCCGGTAGGGAACACTGAAGCTTTCTTT. The encoded protein is CASSPPVGNTEAFF.

The gene calls are TRBV7-9 and TRBJ2-3; D not certain. The CDR3 covers 14 residues. Germline V lookup: CDR1 SEHNR, CDR2 FQNEAQ (reference sequence). V was clipped by 5 bases and J by 6 bases, with 15 bases between them. For the CDR3, the DNA is TGTGCCAGCAGCAACGACAAAGGATTGGATACGCAGTATTTT. The encoded protein is CASSNDKGLDTQYF.

The chain carries TRBV7-9 and TRBJ1-2, with D unresolved. This CDR3 is built from 14 residues. Per germline, CDR1 SEHNR and CDR2 FQNEAQ (reference sequence). V gave up 1 base and J gave up 9 bases, with 15 bases separating them. CDR3 in amino acids: CASSLGTAAFSYTF. In DNA form, the CDR3 reads TGTGCCAGCAGCTTAGGGACTGCGGCCTTTAGCTACACCTTC.

The rearrangement uses TRBV6-5 and TRBJ1-1; D is perhaps TRBD1 (6 bases). Germline V CDR1 and CDR2: MNHEY, SVGAGI. Between the trimmed V and J ends, which lost 0 bases and 5 bases, there was a span of 16 bases. The length of the CDR3 is 16 residues. The CDR3 DNA sequence: TGTGCCAGCAGTTACTCCCCACCAGGGGAGAAAACTGAAGCTTTCTTT. Protein: CASSYSPPGEKTEAFF.